One and the same sample provided the 27 T cell receptor beta chains below, sequenced in a study of T-cell reconstitution after alpha-beta-depleted transplantation in children. A TCRbeta library incorporating unique molecular identifiers was prepared. Using its own MiXCR run on the PCR reads, TCRdb lists one record per CDR3 protein. The sample has some 600,000 distinct CDR3 sequences; over 10% are singletons. Sequences were derived from PBMCs, mostly from graft donor cells, sampled 360 days after TCRalphabeta/CD19-depleted stem cell transplant. The receptors originated from a male patient between 5 and 17 years old who had a stem cell transplant for acute myeloid leukemia, so the T cells may come from the graft donor.

This clonotype occurred a few times. V and J are TRBV10-3 and TRBJ2-3; D ambiguous. The V gene lost 3 bases and the J gene lost 1 base, with 8 bases spanning the gap. Germline lookup yields CDR1 ENHRY and CDR2 SYGVKD. The CDR3 has 14 residues. The CDR3 here is CAISDLHGTDTQYF. CDR3 nucleotide sequence: TGTGCCATCAGTGACCTACACGGCACAGATACGCAGTATTTT.

At least ten counts were recorded for this clonotype. The V and J genes are TRBV4-3 and TRBJ2-1; 8 bases align to TRBD2. Trimming cost V 3 bases and J 3 bases; bases outside gene matches: 10. The germline V gene encodes CDR1 LGHNA and CDR2 YSLEER. The length of the CDR3 is 17 residues. CDR3 DNA: TGCGCCAGCAGCCAGGATGGGACTAGTCGTTTCTACAATGAGCAGTTCTTC. Translation gives CASSQDGTSRFYNEQFF.

This clonotype showed up just a few times. The chain carries TRBV20-1 and TRBJ1-1; 12 bases map to TRBD1. This CDR3 region has 15 residues. J was trimmed by 1 base and V by 3 bases; bases with no gene match: 3. Germline loops: CDR1 DFQATT, CDR2 SNEGSKA (reference sequence). The CDR3 DNA reads as TGCAGTGCTAGTGGGACAGGGGGCCCGAACACTGAAGCTTTCTTT. Protein sequence: CSASGTGGPNTEAFF.

This clonotype has only a few counts. The V call is TRBV7-9, the J call TRBJ1-5, with 8 bases that match TRBD1. The CDR3 sequence is 15 residues long. Germline V gene lookup returns CDR1 SEHNR and CDR2 FQNEAQ (reference sequence). J was trimmed by 0 bases and V by 5 bases; bases with no gene match: 3. Written as DNA, the CDR3 is TGTGCCAGCAGCCCGGGACAGGTTAGCAATCAGCCCCAGCATTTT. This encodes CASSPGQVSNQPQHF.

This clonotype was counted only a few times. The chain uses TRBV4-3 and TRBJ2-3; TRBD1 matches at 7 bases. Trimming cost V 0 bases and J 1 base; bases outside gene matches: 4. CDR1 and CDR2 (germline): LGHNA, YSLEER. The CDR3 is 16 amino acids. The CDR3 DNA is TGCGCCAGCAGCCAAGATGTGGGACAGCGCACAGATACGCAGTATTTT. It encodes CASSQDVGQRTDTQYF.

This clonotype was detected a few times. This rearrangement joins TRBV4-3 to TRBJ2-2; no reliable D call. Trimming took off 3 bases at V and 3 bases at J, with 11 bases between the two ends. This CDR3 is built from 15 residues. Germline loops: CDR1 LGHNA, CDR2 YSLEER. CDR3 amino acids: CASSQELTYTGELFF. CDR3 nucleotide sequence: TGCGCCAGCAGCCAGGAATTGACCTACACCGGGGAGCTGTTTTTT.

The chain joins TRBV6-1 to TRBJ2-5, with D possibly being TRBD2 (6 bases). Germline V lookup: CDR1 MNHNS, CDR2 SASEGT. The CDR3 is made up of 14 amino acids. V was cut by 5 bases and J by 4 bases, with 14 bases left in between. The CDR3 DNA reads as TGTGCCAGCAGTCGCCCCGGGGGTGGAGAGACCCAGTACTTC. Encoded protein: CASSRPGGGETQYF.

The CDR3 loop is CAMGRGDSSTQYF. Written as DNA, the CDR3 is TGTGCCATGGGCCGTGGGGACTCCAGTACGCAGTATTTT. The V and J genes are TRBV13 and TRBJ2-3, with D tentatively TRBD2 (6 bases). The CDR3 runs 13 residues. Germline CDR1 is PRHDT and CDR2 is FYEKMQ (reference sequence). Trimming removed 10 bases from V and 8 bases from J, with 19 bases in between.

This sequence joins TRBV18 and TRBJ1-1; 8 positions match TRBD1. The CDR3 runs to 14 residues. Germline loops: CDR1 KGHSH, CDR2 LQKENI. V trimming: 6 bases; J trimming: 1 base; junction bases outside the gene matches: 4. CDR3 region: CASSLQGENTEAFF. For the CDR3, the DNA is TGTGCCAGCTCCCTACAGGGGGAGAACACTGAAGCTTTCTTT.

Many counts were recorded for this clonotype. This chain links TRBV5-1 with TRBJ2-7; D not resolved. Germline CDR1 SGHRS, CDR2 YFSETQ. This CDR3 comprises 13 residues. Trimming cost V 0 bases and J 3 bases, with 7 bases left between them. The CDR3 reads CASSLDVNYEQYF. The CDR3 DNA reads TGCGCCAGCAGCTTGGATGTAAACTACGAGCAGTACTTC.

The J gene is TRBJ2-7, the V gene TRBV28; D may match TRBD1 or TRBD2 (6 bases each). The ends were cut back, 6 bases at V and 4 bases at J, with 16 bases in the middle. The germline V gene has CDR1 MDHEN and CDR2 SYDVKM. The CDR3 contains 14 residues. This CDR3 reads CASRTGRGWYEQYF. The DNA of the CDR3 is TGTGCCAGCAGGACAGGACGGGGGTGGTACGAGCAGTACTTC.

This clonotype was seen only a few times. The chain carries TRBV4-3 and TRBJ2-5; a possible D gene is TRBD1 (5 bases). Germline V gene lookup returns CDR1 LGHNA and CDR2 YSLEER. The CDR3 has 15 amino acids. Trimming removed 0 bases from V and 2 bases from J, with 10 bases in between. The CDR3 region is CASSQDDSLQETQYF. Here the CDR3 DNA reads TGCGCCAGCAGCCAAGATGACAGCCTACAAGAGACCCAGTACTTC.

The V gene is TRBV7-3, the J gene TRBJ2-2; D perhaps matches TRBD2 (6 bases). Deletions cut 1 base from V and 4 bases from J, with 16 bases between. Germline assignment: CDR1 SGHTA and CDR2 FQGTGA. This CDR3 region has 17 residues. CDR3 region: CASSLRDFYLGTGELFF. Here the CDR3 DNA reads TGTGCCAGCAGCTTAAGGGACTTCTACTTGGGCACCGGGGAGCTGTTTTTT. The full variable domain, completed using reference TRBV7-3 and TRBJ2-2, is GAGVSQTPSNKVTEKGKYVELRCDPISGHTALYWYRQSLGQGPEFLIYFQGTGAADDSGLPNDRFFAVRPEGSVSTLKIQRTERGDSAVYLCASSLRDFYLGTGELFFGEGSRLTVL.

The table lists this clonotype with a few counts. The chain links TRBV3-1 to TRBJ2-2; D is perhaps TRBD2 (5 bases). The ends were cut back, 4 bases at V and 4 bases at J, with 13 bases in the middle. The CDR3 runs to 15 residues. The V gene's germline CDR1 is LGHDT and CDR2 YNNKEL (reference sequence). CDR3 in amino acids: CASSRSGFITGELFF. The CDR3 region has the DNA TGTGCCAGCAGCCGATCGGGGTTCATCACCGGGGAGCTGTTTTTT.

This clonotype has ten or more counts. J is TRBJ1-1 and V is TRBV12-5; D remains unclear. Trimming took 1 base from V and 1 from J, leaving 7 bases between them. There are 14 residues in the CDR3. Germline values: CDR1 LGHNT, CDR2 FRNRAP. As DNA, the CDR3 is TGTGCTAGTGGTTTGGCCCACAGGAACACTGAAGCTTTCTTT. It translates to CASGLAHRNTEAFF.

This clonotype was counted only a few times. The V and J genes are TRBV29-1 and TRBJ2-4, with 9 positions matching TRBD2. With 4 bases clipped from V and 4 bases from J, the junction kept 8 bases outside the gene matches. From germline, CDR1 is SQVTM and CDR2 ANQGSEA. The CDR3 covers 15 residues. The DNA for the CDR3 is TGCAGCGTTGGAGCGGGACTAGCAGGAAAAAACATTCAGTACTTC. It codes for CSVGAGLAGKNIQYF.

This clonotype was seen ten or more times. The junction does not match germline at one end; this may be a read error. The chain combines TRBV7-3 with TRBJ2-1; TRBD2 matches at 8 bases. This CDR3 spans 15 amino acids. Germline lookup yields CDR1 SGHTA and CDR2 FQGTGA. In nucleotides, the CDR3 is TGTGCCAGCAGCGTAACTAGCGGACGCTACAATGAGCAGTTCTTC. This encodes CASSVTSGRYNEQFF.

This clonotype was seen ten or more times. V is TRBV12-3 or TRBV12-4 and J is TRBJ2-2; 10 nucleotides match TRBD2. After removal of 6 bases from V and 6 bases from J, the junction contained 7 bases not matched to a gene. This CDR3 comprises 15 residues. The chain's CDR3 is CASRPLAGVAGELFF. The DNA of the CDR3 is TGTGCCAGCAGACCTCTAGCGGGAGTCGCCGGGGAGCTGTTTTTT.

A remark on this clonotype: Mismatch with germline at one junction end may stem from a read error. This chain links TRBV7-7 with TRBJ2-5, with TRBD1 matching over 9 bases. This CDR3 is built from 15 residues. Germline V gene data show CDR1 as SSHAT and CDR2 as FNYEAQ (reference sequence). This CDR3 reads CASSLGDRVQETQYF. The CDR3 DNA reads TGTGCTAGCAGCTTAGGGGACAGGGTCCAAGAGACCCAGTACTTC.

The chain carries TRBV4-3 and TRBJ2-5; D is undetermined. The CDR3 is 15 residues long. The germline gives CDR1 LGHNA, CDR2 YSLEER. The V end lost 1 base, the J end lost 2 bases, and 11 bases lay between the germline ends. This CDR3 is CASSQVATTQETQYF. In nucleotides, the CDR3 is TGCGCCAGCAGCCAAGTGGCCACAACTCAAGAGACCCAGTACTTC.

This clonotype has more than one count but fewer than ten. The chain links TRBV4-1 to TRBJ2-7; TRBD1 agrees at 8 bases. Unmatched junction bases numbered 10, after V lost 0 bases and J lost 0 bases. The CDR3 has 18 residues. Germline loops: CDR1 MGHRA, CDR2 YSYEKL. The CDR3 here is CASSQEVGQGAFSYEQYF. In nucleotides, the CDR3 is TGCGCCAGCAGCCAAGAGGTAGGGCAGGGGGCTTTCTCCTACGAGCAGTACTTC.

V usage is TRBV29-1 and J usage is TRBJ2-7, with D possibly matching TRBD1 (5 bases). CDR3 length: 14 residues. V was shortened by 5 bases and J by 2 bases, with 16 bases between the two germline ends. CDR1 and CDR2 from the germline V gene are SQVTM and ANQGSEA. Written as DNA, the CDR3 is TGCAGCGTTAATCAGGGATCTACCGCCTACGAGCAGTACTTC. This sequence encodes CSVNQGSTAYEQYF.

This clonotype was detected a few times. The chain carries TRBV29-1 and TRBJ2-7; TRBD1 matches 7 bases. Germline lookup yields CDR1 SQVTM and CDR2 ANQGSEA. The CDR3 totals 14 residues. Trimming took 6 bases from V and 0 from J; bases not matched to a gene: 8. The CDR3 region has the DNA TGCAGCGTCGTGTTGGGACAGCCCTCCTACGAGCAGTACTTC. Encoded protein: CSVVLGQPSYEQYF.

Only a few counts were recorded for this clonotype. The V gene is TRBV7-2, the J gene TRBJ2-1; 8 bases match TRBD2. Trimming at V came to 4 bases and at J to 8 bases, leaving 7 bases not matched to a gene. The CDR3 runs to 14 residues. Per germline, CDR1 SGHTA and CDR2 FQGNSA. CDR3 residues: CASSSGLVWHEQFF. The CDR3 DNA is TGTGCCAGCAGCTCGGGACTAGTTTGGCATGAGCAGTTCTTC.

The chain joins TRBV7-6 to TRBJ2-7; TRBD1 is a possible D gene (7 bases). Germline V lookup: CDR1 SGHVS, CDR2 FNYEAQ. The V gene lost 1 base and the J gene lost 6 bases, with 13 bases spanning the gap. The CDR3 spans 14 residues. The CDR3, as DNA: TGTGCCAGCAGCTTAGGGCAGGGGGGCGGCGAGCAGTACTTC. This sequence encodes CASSLGQGGGEQYF.

The chain is built from TRBV6-1 and TRBJ2-1, with 9 bases matching TRBD1. With 6 bases clipped from V and 11 bases from J, the junction kept 14 bases outside the gene matches. The CDR3 has 15 amino acids. The germline V gene has CDR1 MNHNS and CDR2 SASEGT. CDR3 nucleotide sequence: TGTGCCAGCAGCAAGGGGAGGGACAGGGCTTTGAAGCAGTTCTTC. It codes for CASSKGRDRALKQFF.

This clonotype has a count of ten or more. The CDR3 here is CSARAPQAGGPEQFF. The CDR3, as DNA: TGCAGTGCTAGAGCCCCCCAGGCGGGAGGGCCTGAGCAGTTCTTC. The rearrangement uses TRBV20-1 and TRBJ2-1; 9 bases align to TRBD2. The CDR3 is made up of 15 amino acids. Germline V gives CDR1 DFQATT, CDR2 SNEGSKA (reference sequence). With 1 base clipped from V and 9 bases from J, the junction kept 10 bases outside the gene matches.